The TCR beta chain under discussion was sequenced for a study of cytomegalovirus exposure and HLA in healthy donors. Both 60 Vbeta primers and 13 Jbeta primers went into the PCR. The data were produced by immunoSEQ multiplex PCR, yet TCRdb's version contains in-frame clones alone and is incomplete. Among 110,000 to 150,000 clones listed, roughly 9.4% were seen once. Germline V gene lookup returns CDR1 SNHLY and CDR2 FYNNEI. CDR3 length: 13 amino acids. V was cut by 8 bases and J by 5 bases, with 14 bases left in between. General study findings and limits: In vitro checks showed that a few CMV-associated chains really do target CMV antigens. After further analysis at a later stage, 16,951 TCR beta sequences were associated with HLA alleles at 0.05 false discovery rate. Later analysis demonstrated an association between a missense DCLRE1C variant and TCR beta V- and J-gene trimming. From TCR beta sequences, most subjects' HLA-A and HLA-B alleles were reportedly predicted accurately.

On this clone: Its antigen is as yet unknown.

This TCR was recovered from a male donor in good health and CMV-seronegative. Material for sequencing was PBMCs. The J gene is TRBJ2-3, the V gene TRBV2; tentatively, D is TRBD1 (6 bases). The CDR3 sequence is CASEPPGEDTQYF. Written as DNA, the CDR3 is TGTGCCAGCGAACCCCCAGGGGAAGATACGCAGTATTTT.